This passage covers 22 T cell receptor beta chains from one sample sequenced in a study of shared clonotypes between healthy human individuals. Here immunoSEQ multiplex PCR was the method, and the copy in TCRdb shows in-frame clones only, minus some. The sample has around 1.1 million clones, approximately 78% seen once. Sequencing used memory CD4+ T cells from PBMCs. Indicated subset: CD45RA-negative fraction. Receptor source: a man between 18 and 35 years old in good health. Some clones in this sample may be carry-over from other donors' samples.

This chain joins TRBV30 and TRBJ2-1; D call uncertain. Per the germline V gene, CDR1 is GTSNPN and CDR2 is SVGIG (reference sequence). V was trimmed by 4 bases and J by 8 bases, leaving 9 bases between them. There are 11 residues in the CDR3. CDR3 coding DNA: TGTGCCTGGAACGTCCGGGATGAGCAGTTCTTC. Protein: CAWNVRDEQFF.

CDR3 coding DNA: TGTGCCAGCCGGGGCCTCGGGACAGGGGGAAACACCATATATTTT. Amino acids: CASRGLGTGGNTIYF. This rearrangement joins TRBV25-1 to TRBJ1-3; TRBD1 matches at 9 bases. The germline gives CDR1 MGHDK, CDR2 SYGVNS. V shed 8 bases, J shed 4 bases, and the junction held 9 bases outside the gene matches. CDR3 length: 15 amino acids.

This rearrangement joins TRBV11-3 to TRBJ2-7; 8 nucleotides line up with TRBD2. CDR3 size: 14 residues. Germline lookup yields CDR1 SGHNT and CDR2 YENEEA. The V gene end was trimmed by 5 bases and the J gene end by 6 bases; junction bases not matched to a gene: 9. CDR3 amino acids: CASSIGTSGVEQYF. CDR3 nucleotides: TGTGCCAGCAGCATCGGGACTAGTGGTGTCGAGCAGTACTTC.

The rearrangement links TRBV5-1 to TRBJ1-4; 7 positions agree with TRBD1. This CDR3 region has 16 residues. CDR1 is SGHRS and CDR2 is YFSETQ in the germline V gene. V gave up 1 base and J gave up 8 bases; unmatched junction bases: 11. This CDR3 is CASSLYTGVMKEKLFF. For the CDR3, the DNA is TGCGCCAGCAGCTTGTACACAGGGGTCATGAAGGAAAAACTGTTTTTT.

The chain carries TRBV6-1 and TRBJ1-2; TRBD1 is a possible D gene (6 bases). With 2 bases removed from V and 4 bases from J, the gap between germline ends came to 11 bases. This CDR3 is built from 14 residues. Germline V gene lookup returns CDR1 MNHNS and CDR2 SASEGT. The CDR3 DNA follows: TGTGCCAGCAGTGAAAGAGGGGGGGGCTATGGCTACACCTTC. Translated, it gives CASSERGGGYGYTF.

V and J are TRBV6-6 and TRBJ2-1, with D unresolved. Between the trimmed V and J ends, which lost 6 bases and 9 bases, there was a span of 21 bases. The germline CDR1 and CDR2 sequences are MNHNY and SVGAGI (reference sequence). The CDR3 is 15 amino acids. CDR3 amino acids: CASRISGLEVGEQFF. The CDR3 bases are TGTGCCAGCAGAATCTCCGGGCTAGAGGTTGGTGAGCAGTTCTTC.

The chain links TRBV6-6 to TRBJ2-2; D call uncertain. Germline V lookup: CDR1 MNHNY, CDR2 SVGAGI (reference sequence). Trimming took 5 bases from V and 4 from J, leaving 11 bases between them. The CDR3 runs 14 residues. The CDR3 bases are TGTGCCAGCAGTCCGATGGGCGGCACCGGGGAGCTGTTTTTT. Its translation: CASSPMGGTGELFF.

The rearrangement uses TRBV7-9 and TRBJ2-7, with 8 bases that match TRBD1. CDR3 length equals 14 residues. V shed 3 bases and J 6 bases; nucleotides not matched to a gene: 7. Germline CDR1 reads SEHNR; CDR2 reads FQNEAQ (reference sequence). CDR3 DNA: TGTGCCAGCAGCTTTGGACAGGGTAGGGTCGAGCAGTACTTC. Protein sequence: CASSFGQGRVEQYF.

The chain recombines TRBV5-5 with TRBJ2-7, with TRBD2 identical over 12 bases. Trimming cost V 3 bases and J 0 bases; bases outside gene matches: 1. The CDR3 has 15 residues. The V gene's germline CDR1 is SGHKS and CDR2 YYEKEE (reference sequence). CDR3 in DNA: TGTGCCAGCAGCTGGACTAGCGGGGCCTCCTACGAGCAGTACTTC. This encodes CASSWTSGASYEQYF. The full variable domain, in which reference TRBV5-5 and TRBJ2-7 provide the parts outside the CDR3, is DAGVTQSPTHLIKTRGQQVTLRCSPISGHKSVSWYQQVLGQGPQFIFQYYEKEERGRGNFPDRFSARQFPNYSSELNVNALLLGDSALYLCASSWTSGASYEQYFGPGTRLTVT.

The rearrangement uses TRBV13 and TRBJ2-1; 10 positions match TRBD2. The CDR3 has 18 residues. Trimming took 5 bases from V and 2 from J; bases not matched to a gene: 12. Germline lookup yields CDR1 PRHDT and CDR2 FYEKMQ (reference sequence). CDR3 nucleotides: TGTGCCAGCAGCCTATCGACCGGGACTAGCGTAACCTACAATGAGCAGTTCTTC. Amino acid sequence: CASSLSTGTSVTYNEQFF.

The chain carries TRBV9 and TRBJ2-3, with TRBD2 matching 11 bases. Trimming at V came to 3 bases and at J to 4 bases, leaving 10 bases not matched to a gene. CDR1 is SGDLS and CDR2 is YYNGEE in the germline V gene. This CDR3 has 17 residues. DNA for the CDR3: TGTGCCAGCAGCGCCTTATTTTCTAGCGGGAGGTCAGATACGCAGTATTTT. It yields the protein CASSALFSSGRSDTQYF.

This clone was counted only a few times. The chain combines TRBV10-3 with TRBJ2-3; 8 bases match TRBD2. V lost 10 bases, J lost 4 bases, and 10 bases stayed unmatched. Germline V gene sequence: CDR1 ENHRY, CDR2 SYGVKD. There are 14 residues in the CDR3. The CDR3 DNA is TGTGCCACCGCGGGGGGCGGATCGGCAGATACGCAGTATTTT. It encodes CATAGGGSADTQYF.

V gene TRBV30 combines with J gene TRBJ1-6; a weak D match, TRBD1 (5 bases). CDR3 length: 14 amino acids. Germline values: CDR1 GTSNPN, CDR2 SVGIG (reference sequence). V lost 5 bases, J lost 3 bases, and 11 bases lay in between. CDR3 nucleotides: TGTGCCTGGTGGAGGGGAAGCTATAATTCACCCCTCCACTTT. This codes for CAWWRGSYNSPLHF. The full variable domain, with the rest looked up from reference TRBV30 and TRBJ1-6, is SQTIHQWPATLVQPVGSPLSLECTVEGTSNPNLYWYRQAAGRGLQLLFYSVGIGQISSEVPQNLSASRPQDRQFILSSKKLLLSDSGFYLCAWWRGSYNSPLHFGNGTRLTVT.

This clone was seen more than once but under ten times. The genes are TRBV29-1 and TRBJ1-1, with a possible D match to TRBD1 (5 bases). In germline, CDR1 is SQVTM, CDR2 ANQGSEA. This CDR3 spans 14 amino acids. Trimming left V 2 bases short and J 2 bases short, with 12 bases between. The CDR3 loop reads CSVESRGSNTEAFF. CDR3 nucleotide sequence: TGCAGCGTTGAATCTCGGGGGAGCAACACTGAAGCTTTCTTT. Together with reference TRBV29-1 and TRBJ1-1, the CDR3 gives the full variable domain: SAVISQKPSRDICQRGTSLTIQCQVDSQVTMMFWYRQQPGQSLTLIATANQGSEATYESGFVIDKFPISRPNLTFSTLTVSNMSPEDSSIYLCSVESRGSNTEAFFGQGTRLTVV.

The V and J genes are TRBV5-5 and TRBJ2-7, with 7 bases that match TRBD1. The CDR3 loop spans 16 amino acids. CDR1 and CDR2 (germline): SGHKS, YYEKEE (reference sequence). V shed 2 bases, J shed 3 bases, and the junction held 11 bases outside the gene matches. CDR3 loop: CASSLYSLAGGYEQYF. The CDR3 DNA reads as TGTGCCAGCAGCTTATACTCCCTCGCAGGGGGCTACGAGCAGTACTTC.

Comment on this clone: Other DNA sequences within the sample encode an identical CDR3. The gene calls are TRBV27 and TRBJ1-5, with D unclear. V lost 5 bases and J 4 bases, leaving 12 bases between the germline ends. Germline assignment: CDR1 MNHEY and CDR2 SMNVEV (reference sequence). This CDR3 is built from 14 residues. CDR3 nucleotides: TGTGCCAGCAGTCCCCAAGGCAGGAATCAGCCCCAGCATTTT. It specifies CASSPQGRNQPQHF.

The genes are TRBV6-5 and TRBJ1-1, with 9 bases that match TRBD1. This CDR3 comprises 16 residues. Germline lookup yields CDR1 MNHEY and CDR2 SVGAGI. V gave up 4 bases and J gave up 4 bases; unmatched junction bases: 10. This chain's CDR3 is CASSFPGGQGATEAFF. CDR3 nucleotide sequence: TGTGCCAGCAGTTTTCCGGGGGGACAGGGAGCCACTGAAGCTTTCTTT.

This chain connects TRBV2 to TRBJ2-1; 13 positions agree with TRBD2. The CDR3 runs 14 residues. V lost 7 bases to trimming and J lost 9 bases; unmatched junction nucleotides: 6. Germline lookup yields CDR1 SNHLY and CDR2 FYNNEI. The CDR3 loop is CASNGLAGVVEQFF. In DNA, the CDR3 is TGTGCCAGCAACGGACTAGCGGGAGTCGTTGAGCAGTTCTTC.

The chain uses TRBV28 and TRBJ2-7, with D uncertain. This CDR3 has 14 residues. Germline V gene lookup returns CDR1 MDHEN and CDR2 SYDVKM. With 9 bases removed from V and 0 bases from J, the gap between germline ends came to 15 bases. CDR3 amino acids: CASTPVFSSYEQYF. For the CDR3, the DNA is TGTGCCAGTACCCCAGTCTTTAGCTCCTACGAGCAGTACTTC.

This clone was observed a few times. The chain combines TRBV25-1 with TRBJ1-5; D gene uncertain. CDR1 is MGHDK, CDR2 SYGVNS, per germline. The CDR3 contains 14 residues. Trimming shortened V by 4 bases and J by 0 bases, and 7 bases separated the two germline ends. In DNA, the CDR3 is TGTGCCAGCAGTGTGACACATAGCAATCAGCCCCAGCATTTT. Protein product: CASSVTHSNQPQHF.

There are many counts of this clone. The chain employs TRBV2 and TRBJ2-2; D remains unclear. This CDR3 region has 14 residues. The ends were cut back, 3 bases at V and 5 bases at J, with 10 bases in the middle. Per germline, CDR1 SNHLY and CDR2 FYNNEI. Written as DNA, the CDR3 is TGTGCCAGCAGTGAGATAACTGGGACCGGGGAGCTGTTTTTT. Protein: CASSEITGTGELFF.

V is TRBV18 and J is TRBJ2-6; no clear D. CDR3 size: 18 residues. Trimming pared 8 bases from V and 0 bases from J, leaving 20 bases between. The germline V gene encodes CDR1 KGHSH and CDR2 LQKENI. The CDR3 nucleotides read TGTGCCAGCCTCTCGGGTTTCCCTTTAAGCTCTGGGGCCAACGTCCTGACTTTC. Translating it yields CASLSGFPLSSGANVLTF.